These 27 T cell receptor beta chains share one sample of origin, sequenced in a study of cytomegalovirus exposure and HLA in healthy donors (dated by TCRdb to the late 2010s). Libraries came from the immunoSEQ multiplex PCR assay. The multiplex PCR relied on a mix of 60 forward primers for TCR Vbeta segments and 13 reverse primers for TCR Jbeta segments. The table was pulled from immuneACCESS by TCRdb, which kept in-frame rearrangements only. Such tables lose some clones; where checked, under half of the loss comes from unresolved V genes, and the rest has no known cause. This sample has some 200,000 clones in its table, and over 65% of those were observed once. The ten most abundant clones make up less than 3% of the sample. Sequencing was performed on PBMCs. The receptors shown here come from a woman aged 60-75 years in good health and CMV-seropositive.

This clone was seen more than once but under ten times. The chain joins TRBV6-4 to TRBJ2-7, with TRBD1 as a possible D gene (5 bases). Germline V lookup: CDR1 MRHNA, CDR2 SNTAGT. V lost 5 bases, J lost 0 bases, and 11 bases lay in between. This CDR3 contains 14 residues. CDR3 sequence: CASSPDRHSYEQYF. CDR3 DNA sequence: TGTGCCAGCAGTCCAGACAGACACTCCTACGAGCAGTACTTC.

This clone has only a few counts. CDR3 coding DNA: TGTGCCAGCAGTGGGGACAGGGGTGAGGAAAAACTGTTTTTT. It specifies CASSGDRGEEKLFF. The chain joins TRBV28 to TRBJ1-4; TRBD1 matches 10 bases. The CDR3 consists of 14 residues. The V and J ends lost 5 bases and 8 bases, in that order; junction bases with no gene match: 5. In germline, CDR1 is MDHEN, CDR2 SYDVKM. Combining the CDR3 with reference TRBV28 and TRBJ1-4 gives the whole variable domain DVKVTQSSRYLVKRTGEKVFLECVQDMDHENMFWYRQDPGLGLRLIYFSYDVKMKEKGDIPEGYSVSREKKERFSLILESASTNQTSMYLCASSGDRGEEKLFFGSGTQLSVL.

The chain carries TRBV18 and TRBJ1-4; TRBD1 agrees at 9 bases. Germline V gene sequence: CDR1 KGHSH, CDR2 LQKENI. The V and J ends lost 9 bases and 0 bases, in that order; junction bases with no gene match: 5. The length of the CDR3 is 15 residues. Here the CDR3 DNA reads TGTGCCAGTCGGGACAGGGTAACAACTAATGAAAAACTGTTTTTT. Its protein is CASRDRVTTNEKLFF.

The CDR3 is CASSNLGGRYEQYF. The CDR3 DNA sequence: TGTGCCAGCAGTAACCTCGGGGGGAGATACGAGCAGTACTTC. The rearrangement joins TRBV27 to TRBJ2-7; 7 nucleotides line up with TRBD2. The CDR3 sequence is 14 residues long. J gave up 4 bases and V 5 bases, and 8 bases lay outside the gene matches. CDR1 is MNHEY, CDR2 SMNVEV, per germline (reference sequence).

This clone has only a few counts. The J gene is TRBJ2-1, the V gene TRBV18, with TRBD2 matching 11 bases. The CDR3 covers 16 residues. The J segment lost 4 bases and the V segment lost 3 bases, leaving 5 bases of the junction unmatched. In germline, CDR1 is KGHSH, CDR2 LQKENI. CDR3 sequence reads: CASSPASGGHYNEQFF. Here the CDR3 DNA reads TGTGCCAGCTCACCTGCTAGCGGGGGGCATTACAATGAGCAGTTCTTC.

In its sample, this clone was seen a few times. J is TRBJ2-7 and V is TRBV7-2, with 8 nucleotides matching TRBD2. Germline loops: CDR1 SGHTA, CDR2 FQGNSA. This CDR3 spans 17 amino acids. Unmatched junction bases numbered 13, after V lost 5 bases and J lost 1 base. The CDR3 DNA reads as TGTGCCAGCAGCCGGGAGGGCCCAGGGGCCCTTTCCTACGAGCAGTACTTC. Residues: CASSREGPGALSYEQYF.

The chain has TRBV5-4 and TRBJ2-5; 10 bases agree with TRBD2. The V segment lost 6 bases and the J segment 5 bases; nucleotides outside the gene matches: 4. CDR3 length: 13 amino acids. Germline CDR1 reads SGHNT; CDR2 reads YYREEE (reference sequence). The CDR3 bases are TGTGCCAGCAACCTAGCGGGAGTGGAGACCCAGTACTTC. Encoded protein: CASNLAGVETQYF.

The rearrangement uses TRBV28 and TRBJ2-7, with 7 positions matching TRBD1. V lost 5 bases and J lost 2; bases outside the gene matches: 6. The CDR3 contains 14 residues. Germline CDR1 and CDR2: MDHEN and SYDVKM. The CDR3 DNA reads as TGTGCCAGCAGTCCCCGGGACAGAGCCTACGAGCAGTACTTC. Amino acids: CASSPRDRAYEQYF. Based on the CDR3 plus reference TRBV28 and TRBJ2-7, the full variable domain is DVKVTQSSRYLVKRTGEKVFLECVQDMDHENMFWYRQDPGLGLRLIYFSYDVKMKEKGDIPEGYSVSREKKERFSLILESASTNQTSMYLCASSPRDRAYEQYFGPGTRLTVT.

The CDR3 bases are TGTGCCAGCAGTCCTGACAGGTTTCCTGGAAACACCATATATTTT. It specifies CASSPDRFPGNTIYF. The rearrangement uses TRBV6-5 and TRBJ1-3; maybe TRBD1 (6 bases). This CDR3 is built from 15 residues. V lost 5 bases, J lost 2 bases, and 13 bases lay in between. Per germline, CDR1 MNHEY and CDR2 SVGAGI.

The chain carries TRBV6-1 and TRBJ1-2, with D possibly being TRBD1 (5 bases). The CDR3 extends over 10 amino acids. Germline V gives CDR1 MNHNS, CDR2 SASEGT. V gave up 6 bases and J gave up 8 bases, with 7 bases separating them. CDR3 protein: CASRQEGYTF. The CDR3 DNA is TGTGCCAGCAGACAGGAGGGCTACACCTTC.

The CDR3 DNA sequence: TGCGCCAGCAGGCTGGGACTGCATAATTCACCCCTCCACTTT. Translating gives CASRLGLHNSPLHF. The chain joins TRBV4-1 to TRBJ1-6, with a weak D call TRBD1 (5 bases). There are 14 residues in the CDR3. Germline CDR1 reads MGHRA; CDR2 reads YSYEKL. The V and J ends lost 6 bases and 5 bases respectively, with 11 bases between them.

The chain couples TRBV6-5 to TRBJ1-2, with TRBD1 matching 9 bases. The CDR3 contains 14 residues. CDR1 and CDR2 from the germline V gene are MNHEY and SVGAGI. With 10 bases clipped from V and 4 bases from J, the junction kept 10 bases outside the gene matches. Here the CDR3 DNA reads TGTGCCACCAAGGGGACAGGGTATGCCTATGGCTACACCTTC. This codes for CATKGTGYAYGYTF.

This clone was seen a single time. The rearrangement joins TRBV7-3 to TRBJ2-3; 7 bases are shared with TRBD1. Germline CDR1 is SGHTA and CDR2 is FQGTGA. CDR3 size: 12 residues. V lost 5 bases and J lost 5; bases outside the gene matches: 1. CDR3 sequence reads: CASSPGGDTQYF. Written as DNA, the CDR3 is TGTGCCAGCAGCCCAGGGGGAGATACGCAGTATTTT.

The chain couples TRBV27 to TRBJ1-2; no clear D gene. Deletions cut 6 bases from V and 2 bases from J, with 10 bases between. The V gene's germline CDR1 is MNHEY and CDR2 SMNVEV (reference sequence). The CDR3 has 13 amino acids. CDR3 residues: CASRVAGNYGYTF. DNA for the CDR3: TGTGCCAGCAGGGTGGCGGGGAACTATGGCTACACCTTC.

The CDR3 DNA sequence: TGTGCCAGCAGCTTGGAACAGGGCGTGATAGATACGCAGTATTTT. Encoded protein: CASSLEQGVIDTQYF. The chain uses TRBV5-5 and TRBJ2-3; a weak D match, TRBD1 (6 bases). CDR3 length equals 15 residues. Germline V lookup: CDR1 SGHKS, CDR2 YYEKEE (reference sequence). V was cut by 0 bases and J by 5 bases, with 13 bases left in between.

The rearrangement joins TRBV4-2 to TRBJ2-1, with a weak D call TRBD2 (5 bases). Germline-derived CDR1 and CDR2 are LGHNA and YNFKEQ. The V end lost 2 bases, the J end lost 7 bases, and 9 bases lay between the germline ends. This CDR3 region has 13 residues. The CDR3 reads CASSQLAENEQFF. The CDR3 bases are TGTGCCAGCAGCCAACTAGCTGAGAATGAGCAGTTCTTC.

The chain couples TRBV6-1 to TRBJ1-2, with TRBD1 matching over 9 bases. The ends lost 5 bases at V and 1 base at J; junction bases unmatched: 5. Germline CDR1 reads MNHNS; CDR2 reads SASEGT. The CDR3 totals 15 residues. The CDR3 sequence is CASSSQGAVNYGYTF. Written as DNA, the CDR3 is TGTGCCAGCAGTTCACAGGGGGCAGTTAACTATGGCTACACCTTC.

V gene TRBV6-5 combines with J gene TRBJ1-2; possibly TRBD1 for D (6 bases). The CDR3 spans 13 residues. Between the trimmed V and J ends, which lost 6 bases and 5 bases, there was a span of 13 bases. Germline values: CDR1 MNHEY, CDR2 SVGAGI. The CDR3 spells CASREGHPYGYTF. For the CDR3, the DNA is TGTGCCAGCAGAGAGGGACACCCTTATGGCTACACCTTC.

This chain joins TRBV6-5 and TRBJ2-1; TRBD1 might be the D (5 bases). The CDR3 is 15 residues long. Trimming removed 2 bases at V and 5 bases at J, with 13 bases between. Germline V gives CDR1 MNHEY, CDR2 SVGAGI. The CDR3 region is CASSYRLPGNNEQFF. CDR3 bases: TGTGCCAGCAGTTACCGACTCCCAGGGAACAATGAGCAGTTCTTC.

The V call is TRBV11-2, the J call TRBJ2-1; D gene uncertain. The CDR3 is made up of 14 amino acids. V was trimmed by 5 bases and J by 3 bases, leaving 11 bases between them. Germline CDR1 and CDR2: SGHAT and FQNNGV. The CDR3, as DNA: TGTGCCAGCAGCCCCCATTCTAACTACAATGAGCAGTTCTTC. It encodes CASSPHSNYNEQFF.

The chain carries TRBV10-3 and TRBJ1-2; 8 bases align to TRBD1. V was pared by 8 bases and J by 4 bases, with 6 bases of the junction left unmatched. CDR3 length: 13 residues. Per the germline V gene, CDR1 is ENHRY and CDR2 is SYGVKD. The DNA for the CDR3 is TGTGCCATCTCCCAGGGGGCCGGCTATGGCTACACCTTC. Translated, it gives CAISQGAGYGYTF.

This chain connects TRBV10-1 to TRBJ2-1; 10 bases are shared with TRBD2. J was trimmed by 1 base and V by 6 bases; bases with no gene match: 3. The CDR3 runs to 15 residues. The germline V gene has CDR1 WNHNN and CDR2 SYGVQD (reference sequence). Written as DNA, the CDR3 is TGCGCCAGCAGCTGGACTAGCGGTTCCTACAATGAGCAGTTCTTC. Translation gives CASSWTSGSYNEQFF.

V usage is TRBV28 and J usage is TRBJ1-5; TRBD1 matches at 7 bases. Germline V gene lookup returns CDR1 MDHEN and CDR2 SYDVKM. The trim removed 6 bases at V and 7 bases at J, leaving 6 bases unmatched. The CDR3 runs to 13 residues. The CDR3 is CASRRQGEQPQHF. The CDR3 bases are TGTGCCAGCAGAAGACAGGGTGAACAGCCCCAGCATTTT.

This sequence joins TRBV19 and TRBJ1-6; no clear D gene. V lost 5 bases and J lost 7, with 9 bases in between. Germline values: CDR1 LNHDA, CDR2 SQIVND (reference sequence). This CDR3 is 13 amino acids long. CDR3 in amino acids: CASSPLENSPLHF. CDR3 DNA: TGTGCCAGTAGTCCTCTGGAGAATTCACCCCTCCACTTT. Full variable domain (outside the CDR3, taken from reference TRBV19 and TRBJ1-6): DGGITQSPKYLFRKEGQNVTLSCEQNLNHDAMYWYRQDPGQGLRLIYYSQIVNDFQKGDIAEGYSVSREKKESFPLTVTSAQKNPTAFYLCASSPLENSPLHFGNGTRLTVT.

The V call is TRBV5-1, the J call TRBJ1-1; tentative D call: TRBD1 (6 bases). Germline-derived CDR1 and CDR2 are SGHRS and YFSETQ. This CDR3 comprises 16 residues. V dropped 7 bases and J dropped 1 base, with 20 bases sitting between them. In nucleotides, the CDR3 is TGCGCCAGCTCCTCCACGGCCGGGACACCGAACACTGAAGCTTTCTTT. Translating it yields CASSSTAGTPNTEAFF. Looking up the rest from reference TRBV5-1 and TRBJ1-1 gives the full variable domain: KAGVTQTPRYLIKTRGQQVTLSCSPISGHRSVSWYQQTPGQGLQFLFEYFSETQRNKGNFPGRFSGRQFSNSRSEMNVSTLELGDSALYLCASSSTAGTPNTEAFFGQGTRLTVV.

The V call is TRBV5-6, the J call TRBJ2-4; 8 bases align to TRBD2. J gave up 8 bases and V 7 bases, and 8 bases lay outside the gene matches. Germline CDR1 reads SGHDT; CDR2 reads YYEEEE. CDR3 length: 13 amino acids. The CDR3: CASQKAGDHIQYF. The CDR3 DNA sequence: TGTGCCAGCCAAAAAGCGGGGGATCACATTCAGTACTTC.

Here the CDR3 DNA reads TGCGCCAGCAGCCAGGTGCCGGGACTAGCGGGAGGGCCGGTCTACAATGAGCAGTTCTTC. Amino acids: CASSQVPGLAGGPVYNEQFF. This sequence joins TRBV4-1 and TRBJ2-1; 16 bases are shared with TRBD2. Trimming took 3 bases from V and 3 from J; bases not matched to a gene: 11. This CDR3 has 20 residues. Germline V gene data show CDR1 as MGHRA and CDR2 as YSYEKL.